A single sample is the source of the 12 T cell receptor beta chains below, sequenced in a study of technical replicates of blood from several donors. Measured with immunoSEQ multiplex PCR; TCRdb has only the in-frame clones, and not every one. This sample has fewer than 60,000 clones, with roughly 90% found just once. Sequenced sample: PBMCs. These receptors were collected from a human donor in good health. Some clones in this sample may be carry-over from other donors' samples.

The chain couples TRBV5-6 to TRBJ1-2; D gene uncertain. Trimming stripped 0 bases from V and 8 bases from J, with 14 bases between. Looked up from germline, CDR1 is SGHDT and CDR2 is YYEEEE. This CDR3 has 14 amino acids. The CDR3 DNA follows: TGTGCCAGCAGCTTGGAAGGTCGGCGGGAAGGCTACACCTTC. This encodes CASSLEGRREGYTF. Looking up the rest from reference TRBV5-6 and TRBJ1-2 gives the full variable domain: DAGVTQSPTHLIKTRGQQVTLRCSPKSGHDTVSWYQQALGQGPQFIFQYYEEEERQRGNFPDRFSGHQFPNYSSELNVNALLLGDSALYLCASSLEGRREGYTFGSGTRLTVV.

The chain links TRBV10-3 to TRBJ2-6; D perhaps matches TRBD2 (5 bases). Germline CDR1 reads ENHRY; CDR2 reads SYGVKD. The CDR3 is 16 residues long. Trimming removed 0 bases from V and 1 base from J, with 7 bases in between. The CDR3 sequence: CAISESSGSGANVLTF. The CDR3 bases are TGTGCCATCAGTGAGTCTTCGGGATCTGGGGCCAACGTCCTGACTTTC.

The chain links TRBV5-1 to TRBJ2-3; TRBD2 aligns across 10 bases. V was clipped by 5 bases and J by 4 bases; unmatched bases: 13. The CDR3 totals 17 residues. Germline V gene data show CDR1 as SGHRS and CDR2 as YFSETQ. CDR3 DNA: TGCGCCAGCAGTCGGGGGGCTAGCGGGAGCGGGGCAGATACGCAGTATTTT. Protein sequence: CASSRGASGSGADTQYF. The full variable domain, completed using reference TRBV5-1 and TRBJ2-3, is KAGVTQTPRYLIKTRGQQVTLSCSPISGHRSVSWYQQTPGQGLQFLFEYFSETQRNKGNFPGRFSGRQFSNSRSEMNVSTLELGDSALYLCASSRGASGSGADTQYFGPGTRLTVL.

The V call is TRBV4-2, the J call TRBJ2-5; TRBD2 might be the D (6 bases). Germline V CDR1 and CDR2: LGHNA, YNFKEQ. V dropped 10 bases and J dropped 5 bases, with 23 bases sitting between them. CDR3 size: 15 residues. DNA for the CDR3: TGTGCCACGGGTCGTCAGGAGGGCCCTCTGGAGACCCAGTACTTC. This sequence encodes CATGRQEGPLETQYF.

This chain uses TRBV6-5 with TRBJ2-1; TRBD2 aligns across 9 bases. The V gene end was trimmed by 2 bases and the J gene end by 9 bases; junction bases not matched to a gene: 2. Germline CDR1 reads MNHEY; CDR2 reads SVGAGI. The CDR3 runs to 13 residues. The DNA of the CDR3 is TGTGCCAGCAGTTACGGGACTAGCAGTGAGCAGTTCTTC. Residues: CASSYGTSSEQFF.

V is TRBV9 and J is TRBJ1-1, with 7 bases fitting TRBD1. V was pared by 0 bases and J by 5 bases, with 4 bases of the junction left unmatched. Germline assignment: CDR1 SGDLS and CDR2 YYNGEE. This CDR3 spans 14 amino acids. In nucleotides, the CDR3 is TGTGCCAGCAGCGTAGAGCACAGGGGAACTGAAGCTTTCTTT. Its translation: CASSVEHRGTEAFF.

The chain joins TRBV5-1 to TRBJ1-2; a weak D match, TRBD1 (6 bases). The CDR3 spans 16 residues. Trimming took 5 bases from V and 0 from J, leaving 17 bases between them. In germline, CDR1 is SGHRS, CDR2 YFSETQ. CDR3 residues: CASSPRGGDANYGYTF. CDR3 nucleotides: TGCGCCAGCAGTCCTCGAGGGGGGGATGCTAACTATGGCTACACCTTC.

The chain employs TRBV6-5 and TRBJ1-5, with D perhaps TRBD1 (6 bases). Germline V CDR1 and CDR2: MNHEY, SVGAGI. There are 14 residues in the CDR3. Trimming removed 0 bases at V and 6 bases at J, with 9 bases between. The CDR3 DNA follows: TGTGCCAGCAGTTACTCGACAGGCTCTCAGCCCCAGCATTTT. It is translated as CASSYSTGSQPQHF.

The V gene is TRBV4-1, the J gene TRBJ1-2; TRBD1 matches at 12 bases. CDR1 MGHRA and CDR2 YSYEKL come from the germline V gene. Trimming removed 2 bases from V and 8 bases from J; junction bases left unmatched: 6. The CDR3 has 15 amino acids. CDR3 coding DNA: TGCGCCAGCAGCCAACCCGGGACAGGGGGCCGGGGCTACACCTTC. Amino acid sequence: CASSQPGTGGRGYTF.

The rearrangement uses TRBV5-6 and TRBJ2-4; 7 nucleotides line up with TRBD1. From germline, CDR1 is SGHDT and CDR2 YYEEEE. V gave up 2 bases and J gave up 2 bases; unmatched junction bases: 7. CDR3 length: 16 residues. DNA for the CDR3: TGTGCCAGCAGCTTTGAGGGGGCTTGGACCAAAAACATTCAGTACTTC. It codes for CASSFEGAWTKNIQYF.

This clone was detected once. The chain carries TRBV4-2 and TRBJ2-2; 14 positions agree with TRBD2. The V segment lost 1 base and the J segment 5 bases; nucleotides outside the gene matches: 0. This CDR3 is 16 amino acids long. Germline CDR1 and CDR2: LGHNA and YNFKEQ. CDR3 protein: CASSQGTSGGTGELFF. In DNA form, the CDR3 reads TGTGCCAGCAGCCAAGGGACTAGCGGGGGGACCGGGGAGCTGTTTTTT.

V and J are TRBV5-1 and TRBJ2-3; 12 bases fit TRBD1. V lost 4 bases to trimming and J lost 5 bases; unmatched junction nucleotides: 8. From germline, CDR1 is SGHRS and CDR2 YFSETQ. CDR3 length equals 16 residues. DNA of the CDR3: TGCGCCAGCAGCCCGTCCGGGACAGGGGGCGAAGATACGCAGTATTTT. Its translation: CASSPSGTGGEDTQYF.